The clone carrying this TCR beta chain was picked up one time. Trimming shortened V by 6 bases and J by 3 bases, and 18 bases separated the two germline ends. The CDR3 is 15 amino acids. Germline assignment: CDR1 MNHEY and CDR2 SMNVEV (reference sequence). Profiling relied on immunoSEQ multiplex PCR, and the TCRdb table lists in-frame clones only, not all of them. Among approximately 490,000 clones listed, approximately 86% were seen once. The data originate from a study of blood T cell repertoires in COVID-19. The origin of this receptor is an older woman who had recovered from COVID-19. V usage is TRBV27 and J usage is TRBJ2-7; weak D call: TRBD1 (5 bases). Sample: PBMCs or T cells enriched from blood (not recorded which). The CDR3 nucleotides are TGTGCCAGCAGGCAAGGAAATCCAGGGAACTACGAGCAGTACTTC. As protein: CASRQGNPGNYEQYF.